A single sample is the source of the 8 T cell receptor beta chains below, sequenced in a study of T cell changes during pregnancy in multiple sclerosis. The table came from immunoSEQ multiplex PCR; TCRdb's copy has only in-frame clones and leaves some out. The sample lists more than 55,000 clones; approximately 89% were seen once. The material sequenced was peripheral blood, taken after pregnancy. Every receptor here comes from a female donor with multiple sclerosis, enrolled in a pregnancy study.

The V call is TRBV5-4, the J call TRBJ2-7; tentatively, D is TRBD2 (5 bases). The CDR3 is 13 amino acids. Germline CDR1 reads SGHNT; CDR2 reads YYREEE (reference sequence). The V end was cut by 2 bases, the J end by 5 bases, with 11 bases between. CDR3 DNA: TGTGCCAGCAGCTTACGGGATCGCGACGAGCAGTACTTC. This translates into CASSLRDRDEQYF.

The chain uses TRBV7-3 and TRBJ2-7; 12 bases are shared with TRBD1. J gave up 5 bases and V 4 bases, and 3 bases lay outside the gene matches. From germline, CDR1 is SGHTA and CDR2 FQGTGA. The CDR3 contains 14 residues. The CDR3 spells CASSSGTGGHEQYF. The DNA for the CDR3 is TGTGCCAGCAGCTCCGGGACAGGGGGCCACGAGCAGTACTTC.

J is TRBJ2-5 and V is TRBV5-1; D gene uncertain. CDR3 length: 12 amino acids. Germline V gene sequence: CDR1 SGHRS, CDR2 YFSETQ. Trimming pared 4 bases from V and 5 bases from J, leaving 9 bases between. The CDR3 coding sequence is TGCGCCAGCAGCCTCGACTGGGAGACCCAGTACTTC. It codes for CASSLDWETQYF.

The chain couples TRBV19 to TRBJ1-2; D is unresolved. From germline, CDR1 is LNHDA and CDR2 SQIVND (reference sequence). V dropped 7 bases and J dropped 6 bases, with 18 bases sitting between them. CDR3 length equals 14 residues. The CDR3 sequence: CASTPPGYFDGYTF. CDR3 DNA: TGTGCCAGTACCCCACCGGGGTATTTTGATGGCTACACCTTC.

The chain combines TRBV2 with TRBJ2-4; 7 bases map to TRBD1. This CDR3 is 14 amino acids long. The germline gives CDR1 SNHLY, CDR2 FYNNEI. V dropped 5 bases and J dropped 1; count of bases not matched to a gene: 2. The DNA for the CDR3 is TGTGCCAGCAGTCCGGACAGGGCCAAAAACATTCAGTACTTC. Translation gives CASSPDRAKNIQYF.

The rearrangement links TRBV18 to TRBJ2-3; TRBD2 matches 16 bases. Germline CDR1 is KGHSH and CDR2 is LQKENI. V lost 3 bases, J lost 4 bases, and 10 bases stayed unmatched. This CDR3 is built from 19 residues. The chain's CDR3 is CASSPPGLAGGLIADTQYF. As DNA, the CDR3 is TGTGCCAGCTCACCCCCGGGACTAGCGGGGGGGCTAATCGCAGATACGCAGTATTTT.

CDR3 protein: CASSFGQEGEKLFF. Here the CDR3 DNA reads TGCGCCAGCAGCTTTGGACAGGAAGGTGAAAAACTGTTTTTT. The chain is built from TRBV5-1 and TRBJ1-4; 7 bases fit TRBD1. The V gene end was trimmed by 2 bases and the J gene end by 7 bases; junction bases not matched to a gene: 5. Germline CDR1 is SGHRS and CDR2 is YFSETQ. The CDR3 sequence is 14 residues long.

The chain recombines TRBV13 with TRBJ1-1; D is possibly TRBD1 (6 bases). With 0 bases removed from V and 3 bases from J, the gap between germline ends came to 11 bases. This CDR3 contains 15 residues. The germline V gene has CDR1 PRHDT and CDR2 FYEKMQ (reference sequence). CDR3 in DNA: TGTGCCAGCAGCTTAGGAAGGACAGCTTACACTGAAGCTTTCTTT. The encoded protein is CASSLGRTAYTEAFF.